This T cell receptor beta chain was obtained from a study of blood T cell repertoires in COVID-19 (TCRdb year 2020). Regarding the study in general: Samples from collaborators originated in the United States, Italy and Spain and spanned both the acute and convalescent phases of COVID-19. Sample metadata almost always included a de-identified subject ID, COVID-19 status, age in years and sex. Where available, HLA class I and class II types were taken from metadata supplied by the sample provider and were not determined by assay-based typing. The repertoires were made available in a free public database intended to serve as a resource for research on the immune response to SARS-CoV-2. The samples were drawn from the first 160 participants of the ongoing ImmuneRACE study and from 950 to 1,500 subjects provided by 6 global collaborators. The dataset comprised deeply sampled blood TCRbeta repertoires from subjects exposed to, actively infected with, or recovered from COVID-19. The material from the prospective study consisted of cDNA or gDNA derived from T cells, B-cell-depleted T cells, or PBMCs.

As to this clone: It lacks a known antigen. The input lacks base qualities; no much larger clone sits a single base away.

The germline V gene (reference sequence) yields SEHNR for CDR1 and FQNEAQ for CDR2. The V end loses 2 bases and the J end loses 8 bases, and a stretch of 12 bases separates them. Taken from cysteine to phenylalanine, the CDR3 has 13 residues. Only the CDR3 portion is preserved as DNA: 39 bases, with reading frame beginning at the first base. General study outcomes and caveats: Clinical and demographic metadata were provided uncurated, with the amount varying by source and participant.

One collaborating source in Seattle enrolled patients during active infection and followed them longitudinally through the course of disease. Collaborating institutions collected whole blood in K2EDTA tubes following their own protocols. Collaborator samples were shipped for TCRbeta analysis as frozen whole blood, isolated PBMCs, or DNA extracted from either sample type. TCRbeta CDR3 regions were amplified from genomic DNA by means of the immunoSEQ Assay, a bias-controlled multiplex PCR. For the original study's pipeline: The number of nucleated cells in each sample was estimated by amplification of reference gene primers within the assay. To quantify the absolute abundance of each unique TCRbeta CDR3 rearrangement, sequence reads were collapsed and filtered. For each sample, productive Simpson clonality was calculated as the square root of Simpson's diversity index across productive rearrangements. TCRdb took over this immuneACCESS table, retaining in-frame rearrangements with V and J assigned. Such tables are incomplete; in checked studies, under half of the missing clones stem from an unresolved V gene, and the remainder is unexplained. V and J calls and clone size come straight from that table; D and trimming were deduced from the DNA. For this sample there are about 87,000 clones; about 85% appear just once. The ten largest clones take up approximately 2.8% of the sample.

The sample taken for sequencing was peripheral blood. The sequence is built from TRBV7-9 and TRBJ1-2; TRBD1 could be the D gene, as 6 bases match. The sequence came from an elderly woman with COVID-19, enrolled during active disease. The DNA sequence follows: TGTGCCAGCAGCTTAATGTCGCAGGGGGGCTACACCTTC. This codes for CASSLMSQGGYTF.